This T cell receptor beta chain was sequenced during a study of T-cell reconstitution after alpha-beta-depleted transplantation in children. A TCRbeta library incorporating unique molecular identifiers was prepared. TCRdb used MiXCR to reprocess the PCR reads, holding one entry per CDR3 protein. The sample has 350,000 to 400,000 distinct CDR3 sequences, about 14% seen once. Per the germline V gene, CDR1 is KGHSH and CDR2 is LQKENI. Trimming took 1 base from V and 6 from J; bases not matched to a gene: 1. CDR3 length: 15 residues. The material sequenced was PBMCs, taken from the stem cell graft. The origin of this receptor is a human donor who donated a stem cell graft to a child with Fanconi anemia. The chain is built from TRBV18 and TRBJ2-1; 12 nucleotides line up with TRBD1. CDR3 sequence (DNA): TGTGCCAGCTCACCACGGGACAGGGGGCTCAATGAGCAGTTCTTC. This sequence encodes CASSPRDRGLNEQFF.